Listed here are 15 T cell receptor beta chains from one sample, sequenced in a study of cytomegalovirus exposure and HLA in healthy donors. It was with 60 Vbeta and 13 Jbeta primers that the PCR ran. Sequencing used immunoSEQ multiplex PCR; TCRdb keeps in-frame clones, though not all of them. The sample shows more than 80,000 clones, more than 70% of them seen only once. Sequenced material: PBMCs. The receptors were sampled from a woman aged 55-70 years in good health and CMV-seropositive.

The J gene is TRBJ1-3, the V gene TRBV9; the D gene is possibly TRBD1 (5 bases). Trimming pared 4 bases from V and 3 bases from J, leaving 17 bases between. Germline CDR1 reads SGDLS; CDR2 reads YYNGEE. This CDR3 is built from 16 residues. In DNA, the CDR3 is TGTGCCAGCAGCCCTCCTGGGCGCAGGGATGGAAACACCATATATTTT. Translation gives CASSPPGRRDGNTIYF.

V gene TRBV27 combines with J gene TRBJ2-7; D perhaps matches TRBD1 (5 bases). This CDR3 spans 13 amino acids. Germline V gene data show CDR1 as MNHEY and CDR2 as SMNVEV (reference sequence). V shed 0 bases and J shed 3 bases, with 6 bases lying between them. The CDR3 reads CASSLSQGYEQYF. The CDR3 DNA reads TGTGCCAGCAGTTTATCCCAGGGCTACGAGCAGTACTTC.

The chain has TRBV28 and TRBJ2-7; perhaps TRBD1 as D (5 bases). CDR3 length equals 12 residues. The V and J ends lost 2 bases and 6 bases respectively, with 8 bases between them. Germline CDR1 and CDR2: MDHEN and SYDVKM. The CDR3: CASSLHTGEQYF. The CDR3 nucleotides are TGTGCCAGCAGTTTACATACAGGCGAGCAGTACTTC. The complete variable domain, with remaining parts taken from reference TRBV28 and TRBJ2-7, reads DVKVTQSSRYLVKRTGEKVFLECVQDMDHENMFWYRQDPGLGLRLIYFSYDVKMKEKGDIPEGYSVSREKKERFSLILESASTNQTSMYLCASSLHTGEQYFGPGTRLTVT.

This chain uses TRBV20-1 with TRBJ2-7; D gene unclear. Germline CDR1 DFQATT, CDR2 SNEGSKA (reference sequence). The CDR3 extends over 11 amino acids. Trimming left V 3 bases short and J 7 bases short, with 10 bases between. In DNA, the CDR3 is TGCAGTGCTAGTTTGCTAAGTGAGCAGTACTTC. This gives the protein CSASLLSEQYF.

The chain is built from TRBV28 and TRBJ2-1; the D gene is possibly TRBD2 (5 bases). V dropped 2 bases and J dropped 4 bases, with 12 bases sitting between them. CDR1 MDHEN and CDR2 SYDVKM come from the germline V gene. CDR3 length equals 15 residues. The CDR3, as DNA: TGTGCCAGCAGTTTAAAAGCGGCGGATTACAATGAGCAGTTCTTC. Translated: CASSLKAADYNEQFF.

The V and J genes are TRBV20-1 and TRBJ1-2, with D possibly TRBD1 on 5 matching bases. Germline-derived CDR1 and CDR2 are DFQATT and SNEGSKA (reference sequence). The V and J ends lost 5 bases and 5 bases respectively, with 9 bases between them. There are 11 residues in the CDR3. CDR3 nucleotides: TGCAGTGCTTTGCAGGGATATGGCTACACCTTC. This codes for CSALQGYGYTF.

J is TRBJ2-1 and V is TRBV7-3; 12 nucleotides align to TRBD1. CDR1 and CDR2 (germline): SGHTA, FQGTGA. V trimming: 2 bases; J trimming: 9 bases; junction bases outside the gene matches: 8. This CDR3 has 16 amino acids. The CDR3 sequence is CASSLGGQGALSEQFF. CDR3 coding DNA: TGTGCCAGCAGCTTAGGGGGACAGGGGGCGCTTAGTGAGCAGTTCTTC. Drawing the rest from reference TRBV7-3 and TRBJ2-1, the complete variable domain is GAGVSQTPSNKVTEKGKYVELRCDPISGHTALYWYRQSLGQGPEFLIYFQGTGAADDSGLPNDRFFAVRPEGSVSTLKIQRTERGDSAVYLCASSLGGQGALSEQFFGPGTRLTVL.

This rearrangement joins TRBV7-9 to TRBJ2-4, with 7 bases fitting TRBD1. Germline-derived CDR1 and CDR2 are SEHNR and FQNEAQ (reference sequence). V shed 6 bases and J 9 bases; nucleotides not matched to a gene: 11. The CDR3 consists of 14 residues. Here the CDR3 reads CASRIGGPTSIQYF. CDR3 coding DNA: TGTGCCAGCAGGATAGGGGGCCCCACGAGCATTCAGTACTTC. Looking up the rest from reference TRBV7-9 and TRBJ2-4 gives the full variable domain: DTGVSQNPRHKITKRGQNVTFRCDPISEHNRLYWYRQTLGQGPEFLTYFQNEAQLEKSRLLSDRFSAERPKGSFSTLEIQRTEQGDSAMYLCASRIGGPTSIQYFGAGTRLSVL.

This sequence joins TRBV27 and TRBJ1-5; D not resolved. Trimming left V 7 bases short and J 5 bases short, with 12 bases between. This CDR3 has 13 amino acids. Germline assignment: CDR1 MNHEY and CDR2 SMNVEV (reference sequence). The CDR3 nucleotides are TGTGCCAGCAAGGCGTTGGAGGATCAGCCCCAGCATTTT. Its translation is CASKALEDQPQHF.

V is TRBV2 and J is TRBJ2-3, with 11 bases fitting TRBD2. V shed 6 bases, J shed 6 bases, and the junction held 5 bases outside the gene matches. Germline-derived CDR1 and CDR2 are SNHLY and FYNNEI. The CDR3 totals 14 residues. The CDR3 coding sequence is TGTGCCAGCAGCCCACTAGCGGGAGCCGATACGCAGTATTTT. This translates into CASSPLAGADTQYF. The full variable domain, its missing parts supplied by reference TRBV2 and TRBJ2-3, is EPEVTQTPSHQVTQMGQEVILRCVPISNHLYFYWYRQILGQKVEFLVSFYNNEISEKSEIFDDQFSVERPDGSNFTLKIRSTKLEDSAMYFCASSPLAGADTQYFGPGTRLTVL.

CDR3 nucleotide sequence: TGTGCCAGCAGTTCTCAGGCCGGGGGTAACACTGAAGCTTTCTTT. Translated, it gives CASSSQAGGNTEAFF. This chain connects TRBV7-9 to TRBJ1-1; a possible D gene is TRBD1 (5 bases). This CDR3 has 15 amino acids. The germline V and J ends were trimmed by 6 bases and 2 bases, with 16 bases remaining between them. Germline V lookup: CDR1 SEHNR, CDR2 FQNEAQ (reference sequence).

The J gene is TRBJ2-2, the V gene TRBV4-2; 10 nucleotides agree with TRBD1. V shed 3 bases, J shed 3 bases, and the junction held 7 bases outside the gene matches. Germline assignment: CDR1 LGHNA and CDR2 YNFKEQ. This CDR3 has 17 amino acids. Here the CDR3 reads CASSQERTGGDTGELFF. CDR3 bases: TGTGCCAGCAGCCAGGAACGGACAGGGGGTGACACCGGGGAGCTGTTTTTT.

The chain couples TRBV29-1 to TRBJ1-2, with a weak D call TRBD1 (6 bases). The CDR3 consists of 16 residues. V dropped 4 bases and J dropped 7 bases, with 25 bases sitting between them. CDR1 is SQVTM and CDR2 is ANQGSEA in the germline V gene. CDR3 protein: CSVAPQQGPRTSGYTF. The CDR3, as DNA: TGCAGCGTTGCACCCCAACAGGGTCCGCGGACATCTGGCTACACCTTC.

This clone has just a few counts. The chain recombines TRBV5-1 with TRBJ1-1; 7 bases are shared with TRBD1. The V gene's germline CDR1 is SGHRS and CDR2 YFSETQ. The CDR3 consists of 13 residues. V trimming: 4 bases; J trimming: 8 bases; junction bases outside the gene matches: 8. The CDR3 DNA follows: TGCGCCAGCAGCCCGAGCAGGGGGAGGGAAGCTTTCTTT. Amino acid sequence: CASSPSRGREAFF.

The genes are TRBV9 and TRBJ2-5; D is unclear. The CDR3 runs 13 residues. V was cut by 3 bases and J by 2 bases, with 8 bases left in between. Germline lookup yields CDR1 SGDLS and CDR2 YYNGEE. This chain's CDR3 is CASSGATQETQYF. DNA of the CDR3: TGTGCCAGCAGCGGAGCTACGCAAGAGACCCAGTACTTC.